This TCR beta chain was recovered during a study of cytomegalovirus exposure and HLA in healthy donors. V lost 5 bases to trimming and J lost 0 bases, with 19 bases between them. This CDR3 comprises 17 residues. The germline V gene has CDR1 SEHNR and CDR2 FQNEAQ (reference sequence). Profiling relied on immunoSEQ multiplex PCR, and the TCRdb table lists in-frame clones only, not all of them. The sample carries roughly 67,000 clones, around 90% recorded once. The chain carries TRBV7-9 and TRBJ1-1; D call uncertain. This clonotype was obtained from a man younger than 35 in good health and CMV-seronegative. The sample comprised PBMCs. CDR3: CASSVTEGGRMNTEAFF. In nucleotides, the CDR3 is TGTGCCAGCAGCGTCACCGAGGGTGGACGGATGAACACTGAAGCTTTCTTT.